This T cell receptor beta chain is drawn from a study of cytomegalovirus exposure and HLA in healthy donors. Broader study findings: For TCR beta chains, V- and J-gene trimming was later linked to a missense DCLRE1C variant. A later analysis reportedly found that, within productive TCRs, an Asian-associated ancestry cluster had fewer N-insertions than the mean observed across the approximately 600 donors. The study flagged about 150 TCR beta chains as cytomegalovirus-associated.

As concerns this clone: As yet, its antigen is unknown. Other DNA sequences in the same sample also yield this CDR3.

This CDR3 is built from 14 residues. V was clipped by 4 bases and J by 6 bases; unmatched bases: 8. Germline V gene lookup returns CDR1 MNHEY and CDR2 SVGAGI. The PCR had 60 Vbeta and 13 Jbeta primers. Measured with immunoSEQ multiplex PCR; TCRdb has only the in-frame clones, and not every one. The sample records over 200,000 clones, more than 75% being singletons. Investigators did not record CMV serostatus for this donor. Sequenced sample: PBMCs. The chain joins TRBV6-5 to TRBJ2-7; 8 bases map to TRBD2. This clonotype originated in a human donor in good health. CDR3 coding DNA: TGTGCCAGCAGTTCGCAATTAGCGGGAAGCGAGCAGTACTTC. It specifies CASSSQLAGSEQYF.